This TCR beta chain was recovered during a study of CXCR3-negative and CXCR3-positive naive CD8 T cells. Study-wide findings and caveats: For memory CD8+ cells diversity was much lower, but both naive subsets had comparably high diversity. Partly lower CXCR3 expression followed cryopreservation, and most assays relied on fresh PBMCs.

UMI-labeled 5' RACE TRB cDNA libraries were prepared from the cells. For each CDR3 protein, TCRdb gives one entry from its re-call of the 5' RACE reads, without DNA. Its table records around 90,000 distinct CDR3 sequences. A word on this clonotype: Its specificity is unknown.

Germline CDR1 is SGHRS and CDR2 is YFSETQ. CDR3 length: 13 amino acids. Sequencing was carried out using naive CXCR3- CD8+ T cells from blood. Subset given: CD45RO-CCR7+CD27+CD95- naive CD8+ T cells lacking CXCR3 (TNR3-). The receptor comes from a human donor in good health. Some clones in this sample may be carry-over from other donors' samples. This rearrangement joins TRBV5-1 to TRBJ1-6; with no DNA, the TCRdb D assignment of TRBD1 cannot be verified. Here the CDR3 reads CASSSTGNSPLHF.